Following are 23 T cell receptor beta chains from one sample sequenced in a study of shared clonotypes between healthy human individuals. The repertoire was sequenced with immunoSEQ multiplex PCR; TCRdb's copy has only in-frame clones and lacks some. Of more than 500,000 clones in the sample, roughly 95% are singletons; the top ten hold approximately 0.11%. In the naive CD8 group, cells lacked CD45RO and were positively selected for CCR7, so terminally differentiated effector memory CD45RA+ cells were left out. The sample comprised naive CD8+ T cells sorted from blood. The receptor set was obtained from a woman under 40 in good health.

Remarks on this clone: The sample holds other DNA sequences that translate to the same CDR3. The CDR3 sequence is CASSEGGEQYF. The CDR3 nucleotides are TGTGCCAGCAGTGAAGGGGGAGAGCAGTACTTC. The chain recombines TRBV2 with TRBJ2-7; D is unclear. Germline assignment: CDR1 SNHLY and CDR2 FYNNEI. This CDR3 contains 11 residues. Trimming cost V 1 base and J 7 bases, with 5 bases left between them.

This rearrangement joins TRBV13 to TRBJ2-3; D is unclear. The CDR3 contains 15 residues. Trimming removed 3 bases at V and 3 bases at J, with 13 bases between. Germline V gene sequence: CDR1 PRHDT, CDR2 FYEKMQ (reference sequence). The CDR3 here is CASSLLAQDTDTQYF. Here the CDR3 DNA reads TGTGCCAGCAGCTTGTTGGCCCAGGATACAGATACGCAGTATTTT.

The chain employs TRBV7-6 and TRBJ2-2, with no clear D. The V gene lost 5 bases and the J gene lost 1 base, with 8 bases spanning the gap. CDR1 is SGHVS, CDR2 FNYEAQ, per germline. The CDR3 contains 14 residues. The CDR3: CASSPLRNTGELFF. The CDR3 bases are TGTGCCAGCAGCCCACTAAGGAACACCGGGGAGCTGTTTTTT.

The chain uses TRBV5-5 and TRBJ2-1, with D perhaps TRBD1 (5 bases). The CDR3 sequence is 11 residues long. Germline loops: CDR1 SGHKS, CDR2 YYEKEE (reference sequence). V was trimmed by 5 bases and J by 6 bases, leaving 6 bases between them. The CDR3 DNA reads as TGTGCCAGCAGTACAGGCAATGAGCAGTTCTTC. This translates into CASSTGNEQFF.

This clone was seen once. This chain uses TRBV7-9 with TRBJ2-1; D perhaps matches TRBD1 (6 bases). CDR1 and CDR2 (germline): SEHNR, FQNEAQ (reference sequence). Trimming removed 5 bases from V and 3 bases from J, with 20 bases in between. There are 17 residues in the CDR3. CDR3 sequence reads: CASSPAQGTTFYNEQFF. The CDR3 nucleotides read TGTGCCAGCAGCCCAGCGCAGGGGACCACATTCTACAATGAGCAGTTCTTC. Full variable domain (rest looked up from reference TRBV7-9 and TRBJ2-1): DTGVSQNPRHKITKRGQNVTFRCDPISEHNRLYWYRQTLGQGPEFLTYFQNEAQLEKSRLLSDRFSAERPKGSFSTLEIQRTEQGDSAMYLCASSPAQGTTFYNEQFFGPGTRLTVL.

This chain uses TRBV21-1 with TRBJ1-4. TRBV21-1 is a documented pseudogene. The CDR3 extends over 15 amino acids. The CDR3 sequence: CASSKALGGVEKLFF. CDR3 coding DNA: TGTGCCAGCAGCAAAGCGCTCGGGGGCGTTGAAAAACTGTTTTTT.

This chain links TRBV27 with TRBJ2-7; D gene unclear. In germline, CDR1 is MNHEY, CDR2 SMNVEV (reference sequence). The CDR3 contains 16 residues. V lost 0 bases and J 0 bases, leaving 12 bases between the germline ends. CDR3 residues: CASSLSAATISYEQYF. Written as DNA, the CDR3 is TGTGCCAGCAGTTTATCGGCGGCCACCATCTCCTACGAGCAGTACTTC.

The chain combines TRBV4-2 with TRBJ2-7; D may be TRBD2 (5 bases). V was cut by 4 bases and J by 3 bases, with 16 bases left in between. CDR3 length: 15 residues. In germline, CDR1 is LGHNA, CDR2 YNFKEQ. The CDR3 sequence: CASSRETLGSYEQYF. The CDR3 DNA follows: TGTGCCAGCAGCCGAGAGACTCTTGGGAGCTACGAGCAGTACTTC.

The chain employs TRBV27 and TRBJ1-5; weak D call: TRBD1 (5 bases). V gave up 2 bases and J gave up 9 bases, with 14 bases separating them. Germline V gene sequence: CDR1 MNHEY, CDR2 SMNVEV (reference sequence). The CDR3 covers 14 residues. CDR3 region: CASSLGADGWPQHF. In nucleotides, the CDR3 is TGTGCCAGCAGTTTAGGGGCAGACGGTTGGCCCCAGCATTTT.

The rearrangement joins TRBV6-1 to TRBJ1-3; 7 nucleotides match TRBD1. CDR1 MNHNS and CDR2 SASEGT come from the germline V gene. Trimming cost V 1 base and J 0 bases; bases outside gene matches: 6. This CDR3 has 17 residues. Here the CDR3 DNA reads TGTGCCAGCAGTGAAGGTGACAGGGAATACTCTGGAAACACCATATATTTT. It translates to CASSEGDREYSGNTIYF.

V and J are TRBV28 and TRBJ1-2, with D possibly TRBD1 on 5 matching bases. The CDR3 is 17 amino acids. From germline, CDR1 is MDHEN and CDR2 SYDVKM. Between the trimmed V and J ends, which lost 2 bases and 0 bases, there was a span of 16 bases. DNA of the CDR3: TGTGCCAGCAGTTTAAATATCGGGACGTTAGCTAACTATGGCTACACCTTC. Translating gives CASSLNIGTLANYGYTF.

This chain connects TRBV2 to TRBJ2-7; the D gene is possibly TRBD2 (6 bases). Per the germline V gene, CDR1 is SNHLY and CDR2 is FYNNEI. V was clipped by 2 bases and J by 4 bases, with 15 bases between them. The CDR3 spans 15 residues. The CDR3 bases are TGTGCCAGCAGTGAACCCGGCGGGGCCCCTTACGAGCAGTACTTC. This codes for CASSEPGGAPYEQYF.

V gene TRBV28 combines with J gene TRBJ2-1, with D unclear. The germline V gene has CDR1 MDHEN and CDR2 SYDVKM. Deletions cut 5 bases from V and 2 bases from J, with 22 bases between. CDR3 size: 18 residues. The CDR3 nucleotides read TGTGCCAGCAGTCACTCCTCTCTAACAGATCTCCCCTACAATGAGCAGTTCTTC. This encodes CASSHSSLTDLPYNEQFF. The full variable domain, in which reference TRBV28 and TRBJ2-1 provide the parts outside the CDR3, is DVKVTQSSRYLVKRTGEKVFLECVQDMDHENMFWYRQDPGLGLRLIYFSYDVKMKEKGDIPEGYSVSREKKERFSLILESASTNQTSMYLCASSHSSLTDLPYNEQFFGPGTRLTVL.

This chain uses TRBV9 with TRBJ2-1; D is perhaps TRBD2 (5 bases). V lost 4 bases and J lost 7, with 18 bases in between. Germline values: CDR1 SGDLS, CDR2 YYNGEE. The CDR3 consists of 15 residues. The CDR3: CASSTPLGPGNEQFF. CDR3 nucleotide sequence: TGTGCCAGCAGCACCCCGTTAGGCCCGGGGAATGAGCAGTTCTTC. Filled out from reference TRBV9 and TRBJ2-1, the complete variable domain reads DSGVTQTPKHLITATGQRVTLRCSPRSGDLSVYWYQQSLDQGLQFLIQYYNGEERAKGNILERFSAQQFPDLHSELNLSSLELGDSALYFCASSTPLGPGNEQFFGPGTRLTVL.

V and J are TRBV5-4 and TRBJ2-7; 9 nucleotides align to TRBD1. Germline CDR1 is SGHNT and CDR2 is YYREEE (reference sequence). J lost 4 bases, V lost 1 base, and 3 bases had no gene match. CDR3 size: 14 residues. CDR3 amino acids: CASSLTGGLYEQYF. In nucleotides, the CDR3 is TGTGCCAGCAGCTTGACAGGGGGCCTTTACGAGCAGTACTTC.

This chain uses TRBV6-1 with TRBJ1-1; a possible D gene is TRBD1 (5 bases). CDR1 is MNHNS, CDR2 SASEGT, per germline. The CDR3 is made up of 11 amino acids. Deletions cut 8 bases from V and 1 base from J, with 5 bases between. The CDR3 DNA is TGTGCCAGCGGGGCGAACACTGAAGCTTTCTTT. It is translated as CASGANTEAFF.

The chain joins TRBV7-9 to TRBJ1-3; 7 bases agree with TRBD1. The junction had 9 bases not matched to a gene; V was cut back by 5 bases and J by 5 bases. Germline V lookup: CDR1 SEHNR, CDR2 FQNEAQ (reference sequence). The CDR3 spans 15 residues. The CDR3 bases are TGTGCCAGCAGCGAGGGACAGCCGGCGAGAAACACCATATATTTT. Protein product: CASSEGQPARNTIYF.

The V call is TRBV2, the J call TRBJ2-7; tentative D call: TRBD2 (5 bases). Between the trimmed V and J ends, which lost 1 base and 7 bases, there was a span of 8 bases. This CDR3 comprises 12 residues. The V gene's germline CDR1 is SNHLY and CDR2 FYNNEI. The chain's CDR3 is CASSEGGREQYF. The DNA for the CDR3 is TGTGCCAGCAGTGAAGGAGGGAGAGAGCAGTACTTC.

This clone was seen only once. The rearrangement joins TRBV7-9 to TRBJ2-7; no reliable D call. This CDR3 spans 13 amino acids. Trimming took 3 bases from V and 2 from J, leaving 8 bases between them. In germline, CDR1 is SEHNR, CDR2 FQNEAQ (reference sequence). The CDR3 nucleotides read TGTGCCAGCAGCTTTGACTCCACCTACGAGCAGTACTTC. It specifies CASSFDSTYEQYF.

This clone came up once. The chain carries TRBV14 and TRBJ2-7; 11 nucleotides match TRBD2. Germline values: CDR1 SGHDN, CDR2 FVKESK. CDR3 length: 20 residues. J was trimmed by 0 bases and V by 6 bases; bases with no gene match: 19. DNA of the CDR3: TGTGCCAGCAGTCCCCGGACGTCGAAGGGACTAGCGGATAGCTCCTACGAGCAGTACTTC. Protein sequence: CASSPRTSKGLADSSYEQYF.

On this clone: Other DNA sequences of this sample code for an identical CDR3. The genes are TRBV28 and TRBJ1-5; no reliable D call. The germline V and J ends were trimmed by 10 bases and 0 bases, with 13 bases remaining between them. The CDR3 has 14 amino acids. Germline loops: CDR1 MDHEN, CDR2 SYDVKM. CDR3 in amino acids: CATLRGYSNQPQHF. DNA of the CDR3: TGTGCCACCCTACGAGGTTATAGCAATCAGCCCCAGCATTTT.

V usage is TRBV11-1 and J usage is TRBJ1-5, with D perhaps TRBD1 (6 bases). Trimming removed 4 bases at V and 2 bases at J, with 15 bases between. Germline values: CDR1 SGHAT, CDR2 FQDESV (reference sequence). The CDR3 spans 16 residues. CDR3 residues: CASSSYRAGGNQPQHF. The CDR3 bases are TGTGCCAGCAGCTCCTACAGGGCGGGTGGCAATCAGCCCCAGCATTTT.

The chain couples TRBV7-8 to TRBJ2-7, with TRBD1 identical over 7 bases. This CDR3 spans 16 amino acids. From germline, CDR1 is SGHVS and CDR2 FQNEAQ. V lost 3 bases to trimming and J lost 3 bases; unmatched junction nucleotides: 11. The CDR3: CASSFEPGQFYYEQYF. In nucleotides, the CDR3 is TGTGCCAGCAGCTTCGAACCGGGACAGTTTTACTACGAGCAGTACTTC.